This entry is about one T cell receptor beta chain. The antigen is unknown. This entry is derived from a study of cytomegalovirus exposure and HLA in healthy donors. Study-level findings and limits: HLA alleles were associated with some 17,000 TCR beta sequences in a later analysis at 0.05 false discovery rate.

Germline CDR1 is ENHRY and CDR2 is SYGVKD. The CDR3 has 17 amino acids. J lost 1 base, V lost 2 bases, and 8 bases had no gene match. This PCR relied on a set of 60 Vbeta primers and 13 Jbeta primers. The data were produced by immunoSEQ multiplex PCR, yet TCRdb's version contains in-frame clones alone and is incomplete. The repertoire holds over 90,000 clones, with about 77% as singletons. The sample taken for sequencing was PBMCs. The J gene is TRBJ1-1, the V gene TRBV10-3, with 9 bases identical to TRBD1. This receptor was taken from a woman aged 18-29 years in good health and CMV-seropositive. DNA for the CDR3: TGTGCCATCAGTGAGGGGACAGGGCTAGGGGCGAACACTGAAGCTTTCTTT. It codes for CAISEGTGLGANTEAFF.